These 17 T cell receptor beta chains originate from one sample sequenced in a study of blood T cell repertoires in COVID-19. Assay used: immunoSEQ multiplex PCR; TCRdb lists only in-frame clones, some missing. The repertoire holds about 360,000 clones, with around 82% as singletons. The sequenced sample was peripheral blood. The receptor source for this set is a man aged 25 to 40 with active or convalescent COVID-19.

In its sample, this clone was seen a few times. V gene TRBV27 combines with J gene TRBJ2-7, with 8 bases that match TRBD1. The CDR3 covers 16 residues. The germline gives CDR1 MNHEY, CDR2 SMNVEV (reference sequence). The J segment lost 0 bases and the V segment lost 5 bases, leaving 9 bases of the junction unmatched. The CDR3 reads CASSPSPGQASYEQYF. The CDR3 coding sequence is TGTGCCAGCAGTCCGAGTCCGGGACAGGCCTCCTACGAGCAGTACTTC.

This clone was seen many times. The rearrangement links TRBV4-3 to TRBJ1-6, with 11 bases lining up with TRBD1. Trimming removed 1 base from V and 9 bases from J; junction bases left unmatched: 5. CDR3 length equals 16 residues. Per the germline V gene, CDR1 is LGHNA and CDR2 is YSLEER. The CDR3 sequence is CASSQASGTGGSPLHF. The CDR3 DNA reads as TGCGCCAGCAGCCAAGCATCTGGGACAGGGGGTTCACCCCTCCACTTT.

The chain uses TRBV5-1 and TRBJ2-3; D not certain. Germline V gene sequence: CDR1 SGHRS, CDR2 YFSETQ. This CDR3 has 12 amino acids. V lost 6 bases, J lost 5 bases, and 10 bases lay in between. This CDR3 is CASKENRDTQYF. The CDR3, as DNA: TGCGCCAGCAAAGAAAATAGAGATACGCAGTATTTT.

The CDR3 here is CASSSVQGSNQPQHF. The CDR3 DNA follows: TGTGCCAGCAGCTCCGTACAGGGCAGCAATCAGCCCCAGCATTTT. V is TRBV11-2 and J is TRBJ1-5; a weak D match, TRBD1 (6 bases). Trimming took 4 bases from V and 1 from J, leaving 11 bases between them. The CDR3 runs 15 residues. CDR1 is SGHAT, CDR2 FQNNGV, per germline.

The CDR3 region is CASRLPAGGPHTQYF. The CDR3 DNA reads TGTGCCAGCAGGTTACCGGCGGGAGGGCCACATACGCAGTATTTT. The J gene is TRBJ2-3, the V gene TRBV11-2; 9 nucleotides align to TRBD2. The V and J ends lost 6 bases and 7 bases, in that order; junction bases with no gene match: 11. The germline V gene encodes CDR1 SGHAT and CDR2 FQNNGV. The CDR3 sequence is 15 residues long.

This rearrangement joins TRBV4-1 to TRBJ2-5; TRBD1 matches at 8 bases. CDR3 length: 14 amino acids. V lost 2 bases, J lost 5 bases, and 4 bases stayed unmatched. Germline assignment: CDR1 MGHRA and CDR2 YSYEKL. As DNA, the CDR3 is TGCGCCAGCAGCCAACGACAGGGGCGCGAGACCCAGTACTTC. Residues: CASSQRQGRETQYF.

The chain links TRBV7-9 to TRBJ2-1, with TRBD1 matching over 7 bases. V dropped 5 bases and J dropped 0; count of bases not matched to a gene: 10. The CDR3 runs 17 residues. From germline, CDR1 is SEHNR and CDR2 FQNEAQ (reference sequence). The CDR3 DNA sequence: TGTGCCAGCAGCGCTAGGACAGGCCAGAGCTCCTACAATGAGCAGTTCTTC. Amino acids: CASSARTGQSSYNEQFF.

The J gene is TRBJ1-1, the V gene TRBV18; 7 bases line up with TRBD1. The CDR3 has 14 amino acids. V dropped 5 bases and J dropped 0; count of bases not matched to a gene: 3. Germline V CDR1 and CDR2: KGHSH, LQKENI. CDR3 in DNA: TGTGCCAGCTCAAGGGACAGAATGAACACTGAAGCTTTCTTT. Its translation: CASSRDRMNTEAFF.

In its sample, this clone was seen once. The chain combines TRBV6-2 or TRBV6-3 with TRBJ1-2; perhaps TRBD1 as D (5 bases). Deletions cut 0 bases from V and 5 bases from J, with 13 bases between. Per germline, CDR1 MNHEY and CDR2 SVGEGT. The CDR3 sequence is 15 residues long. The CDR3 DNA reads as TGTGCCAGCAGTTACTCGGGCAGGGCGGGGTATGGCTACACCTTC. This sequence encodes CASSYSGRAGYGYTF.

The rearrangement joins TRBV9 to TRBJ1-1; D unclear. CDR3 length: 14 amino acids. V was clipped by 5 bases and J by 1 base, with 12 bases between them. Germline assignment: CDR1 SGDLS and CDR2 YYNGEE. The CDR3 loop reads CASSSGGPNTEAFF. In nucleotides, the CDR3 is TGTGCCAGCAGTTCCGGCGGGCCGAACACTGAAGCTTTCTTT.

The rearrangement uses TRBV18 and TRBJ1-2, with D unclear. Between the trimmed V and J ends, which lost 3 bases and 4 bases, there was a span of 9 bases. CDR3 length: 13 amino acids. Germline-derived CDR1 and CDR2 are KGHSH and LQKENI. The CDR3 DNA is TGTGCCAGCTCACCGACTCCCATCTATGGCTACACCTTC. Protein: CASSPTPIYGYTF.

The chain recombines TRBV15 with TRBJ2-5; possible D gene TRBD2, 6 bases. This CDR3 spans 14 amino acids. Germline values: CDR1 LNHNV, CDR2 YYDKDF (reference sequence). Deletions cut 11 bases from V and 1 base from J, with 17 bases between. CDR3 DNA: TGTGCCTTACTACGCGGGACCTCCCAAGAGACCCAGTACTTC. This codes for CALLRGTSQETQYF.

The V and J genes are TRBV5-4 and TRBJ2-7; the match to TRBD1 covers 12 bases. CDR3 length: 15 amino acids. The V segment lost 4 bases and the J segment 7 bases; nucleotides outside the gene matches: 9. Germline CDR1 SGHNT, CDR2 YYREEE (reference sequence). DNA for the CDR3: TGTGCCAGCAGCATTCCCGGGACAGGGGGCGTGGAGCAGTACTTC. Residues: CASSIPGTGGVEQYF.

In this sample, this clone turned up once. A read error may be the cause here, since a much bigger clone is one base away. This CDR3 is also generated by other DNA sequences in the sample. The rearrangement links TRBV6-2 or TRBV6-3 to TRBJ2-7; maybe TRBD2 (5 bases). The CDR3 extends over 13 amino acids. Germline V CDR1 and CDR2: MNHEY, SVGEGT. Trimming shortened V by 2 bases and J by 2 bases, and 7 bases separated the two germline ends. CDR3 nucleotides: TGTGCCAGCAGTTACGCCGGGACCTACGAGCAGTACTTC. Translated, it gives CASSYAGTYEQYF.

The chain recombines TRBV5-4 with TRBJ2-7; maybe TRBD1 (5 bases). This CDR3 comprises 15 residues. CDR1 is SGHNT, CDR2 YYREEE, per germline (reference sequence). V lost 0 bases and J lost 5, with 15 bases in between. CDR3 protein: CASSLAQGPRDEQYF. The CDR3, as DNA: TGTGCCAGCAGCTTGGCGCAGGGCCCTAGGGACGAGCAGTACTTC.

A single count supports this clone. The V gene is TRBV6-5, the J gene TRBJ2-5; D is unclear. The CDR3 spans 13 residues. The germline V gene has CDR1 MNHEY and CDR2 SVGAGI. The V gene lost 7 bases and the J gene lost 5 bases, with 14 bases spanning the gap. The CDR3 region is CASIGATTETQYF. CDR3 DNA: TGTGCCAGCATTGGCGCGACAACGGAGACCCAGTACTTC.

The chain carries TRBV19 and TRBJ2-5, with TRBD1 identical over 8 bases. The CDR3 totals 14 residues. V was clipped by 6 bases and J by 3 bases; unmatched bases: 6. The germline V gene encodes CDR1 LNHDA and CDR2 SQIVND (reference sequence). The CDR3 DNA reads TGTGCCAGTAGCCGACAGGGGCGTGAAGAGACCCAGTACTTC. Protein product: CASSRQGREETQYF. Based on the CDR3 plus reference TRBV19 and TRBJ2-5, the full variable domain is DGGITQSPKYLFRKEGQNVTLSCEQNLNHDAMYWYRQDPGQGLRLIYYSQIVNDFQKGDIAEGYSVSREKKESFPLTVTSAQKNPTAFYLCASSRQGREETQYFGPGTRLLVL.